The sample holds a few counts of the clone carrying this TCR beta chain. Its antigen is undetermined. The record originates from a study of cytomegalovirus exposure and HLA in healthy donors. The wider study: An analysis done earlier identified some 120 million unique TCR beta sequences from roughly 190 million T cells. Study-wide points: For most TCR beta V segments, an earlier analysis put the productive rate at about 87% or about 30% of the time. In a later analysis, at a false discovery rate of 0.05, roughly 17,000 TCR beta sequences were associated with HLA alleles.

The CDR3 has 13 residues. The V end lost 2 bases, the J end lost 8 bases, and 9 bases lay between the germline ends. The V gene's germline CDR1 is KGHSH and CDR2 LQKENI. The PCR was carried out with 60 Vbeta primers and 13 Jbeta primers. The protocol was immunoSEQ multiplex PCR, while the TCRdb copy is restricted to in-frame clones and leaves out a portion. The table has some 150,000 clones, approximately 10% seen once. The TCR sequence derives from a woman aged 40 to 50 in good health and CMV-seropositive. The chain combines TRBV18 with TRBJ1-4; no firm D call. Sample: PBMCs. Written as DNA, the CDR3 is TGTGCCAGCTCACCAGGGTCGGAGGAAAAACTGTTTTTT. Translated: CASSPGSEEKLFF.